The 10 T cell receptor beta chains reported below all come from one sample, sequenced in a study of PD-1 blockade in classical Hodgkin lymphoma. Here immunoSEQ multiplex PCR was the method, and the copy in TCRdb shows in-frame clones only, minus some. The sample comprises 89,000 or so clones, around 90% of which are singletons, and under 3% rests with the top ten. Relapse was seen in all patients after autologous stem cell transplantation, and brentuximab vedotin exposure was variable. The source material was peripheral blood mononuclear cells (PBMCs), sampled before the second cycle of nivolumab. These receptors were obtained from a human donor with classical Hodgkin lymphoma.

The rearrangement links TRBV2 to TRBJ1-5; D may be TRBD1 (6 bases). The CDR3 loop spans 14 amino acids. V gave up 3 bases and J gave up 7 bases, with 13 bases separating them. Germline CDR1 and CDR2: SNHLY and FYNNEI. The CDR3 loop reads CASSEKRQGQPQHF. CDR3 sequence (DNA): TGTGCCAGCAGTGAGAAGAGGCAGGGGCAGCCCCAGCATTTT.

CDR3 DNA: TGTGCCAGCAGCGCAAGTCGGGGGGCAGGGGTTTATGGCTACACCTTC. Translation: CASSASRGAGVYGYTF. The chain recombines TRBV9 with TRBJ1-2, with a tentative D call TRBD1 (6 bases). The CDR3 has 16 residues. V was cut by 3 bases and J by 5 bases, with 20 bases left in between. The germline V gene has CDR1 SGDLS and CDR2 YYNGEE.

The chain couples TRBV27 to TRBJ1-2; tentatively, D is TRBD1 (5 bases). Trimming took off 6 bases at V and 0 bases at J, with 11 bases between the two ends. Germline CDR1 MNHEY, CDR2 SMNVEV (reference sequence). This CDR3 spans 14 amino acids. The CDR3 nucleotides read TGTGCCAGCAGGACCTTGGGGGCTAACTATGGCTACACCTTC. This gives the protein CASRTLGANYGYTF.

CDR3 nucleotides: TGTGCCTGGAGTGTTGGGGGGTTGAAGCCCCAGCATTTT. Translation: CAWSVGGLKPQHF. J is TRBJ1-5 and V is TRBV30; tentatively, D is TRBD1 (5 bases). The germline CDR1 and CDR2 sequences are GTSNPN and SVGIG (reference sequence). V was clipped by 0 bases and J by 8 bases, with 11 bases between them. CDR3 length: 13 residues.

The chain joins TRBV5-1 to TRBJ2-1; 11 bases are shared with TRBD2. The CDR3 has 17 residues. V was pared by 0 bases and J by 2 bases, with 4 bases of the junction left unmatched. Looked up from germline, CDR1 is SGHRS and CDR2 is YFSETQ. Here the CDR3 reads CASSLGLAGIAYNEQFF. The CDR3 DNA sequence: TGCGCCAGCAGCTTGGGACTAGCGGGAATCGCCTACAATGAGCAGTTCTTC.

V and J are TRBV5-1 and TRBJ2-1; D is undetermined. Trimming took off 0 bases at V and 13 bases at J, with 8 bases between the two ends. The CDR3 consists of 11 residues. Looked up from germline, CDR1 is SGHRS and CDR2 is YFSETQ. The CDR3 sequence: CASSLGGGQFF. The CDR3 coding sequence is TGCGCCAGCAGCTTGGGTGGTGGACAGTTCTTC.

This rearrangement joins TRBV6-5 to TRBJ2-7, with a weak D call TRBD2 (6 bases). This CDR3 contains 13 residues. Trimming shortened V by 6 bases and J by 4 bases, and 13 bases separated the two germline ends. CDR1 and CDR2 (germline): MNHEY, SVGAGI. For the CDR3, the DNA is TGTGCCAGCAGCTCGGGACTCCCTTACGAGCAGTACTTC. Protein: CASSSGLPYEQYF.

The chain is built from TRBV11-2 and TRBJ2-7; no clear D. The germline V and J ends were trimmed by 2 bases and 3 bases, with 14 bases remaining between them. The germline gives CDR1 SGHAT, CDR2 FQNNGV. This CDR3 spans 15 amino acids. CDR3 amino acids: CASSLTRTPLYEQYF. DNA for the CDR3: TGTGCCAGCAGCTTAACGAGGACGCCTCTCTACGAGCAGTACTTC.

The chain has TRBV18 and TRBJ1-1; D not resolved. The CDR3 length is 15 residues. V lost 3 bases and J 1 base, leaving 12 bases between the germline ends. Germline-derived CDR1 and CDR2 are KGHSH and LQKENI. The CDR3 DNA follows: TGTGCCAGCTCACCTTCCAGCAGGACGAACACTGAAGCTTTCTTT. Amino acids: CASSPSSRTNTEAFF.

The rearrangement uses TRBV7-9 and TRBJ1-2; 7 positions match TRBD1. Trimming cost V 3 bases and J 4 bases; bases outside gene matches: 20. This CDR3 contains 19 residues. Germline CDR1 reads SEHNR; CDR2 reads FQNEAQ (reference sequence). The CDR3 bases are TGTGCCAGCAGCTTCTCAATAGGGCGTCAACAGGGGTTGTTCTATGGCTACACCTTC. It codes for CASSFSIGRQQGLFYGYTF.